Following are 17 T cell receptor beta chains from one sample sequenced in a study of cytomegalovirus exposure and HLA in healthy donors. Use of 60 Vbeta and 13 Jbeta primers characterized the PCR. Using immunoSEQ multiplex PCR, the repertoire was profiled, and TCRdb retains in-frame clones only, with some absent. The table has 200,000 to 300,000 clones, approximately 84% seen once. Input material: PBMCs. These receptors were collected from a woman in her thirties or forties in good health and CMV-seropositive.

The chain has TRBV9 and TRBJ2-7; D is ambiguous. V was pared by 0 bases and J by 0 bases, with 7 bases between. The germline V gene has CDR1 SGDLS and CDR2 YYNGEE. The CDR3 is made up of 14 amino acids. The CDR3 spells CASSVGHFSYEQYF. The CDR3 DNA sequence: TGTGCCAGCAGCGTAGGCCACTTCTCCTACGAGCAGTACTTC.

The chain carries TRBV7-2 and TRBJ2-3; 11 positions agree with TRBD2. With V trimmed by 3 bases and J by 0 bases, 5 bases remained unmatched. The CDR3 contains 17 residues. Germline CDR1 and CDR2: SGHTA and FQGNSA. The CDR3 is CASSFPGLAASTDTQYF. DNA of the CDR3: TGTGCCAGCAGCTTCCCGGGACTAGCGGCTAGCACAGATACGCAGTATTTT.

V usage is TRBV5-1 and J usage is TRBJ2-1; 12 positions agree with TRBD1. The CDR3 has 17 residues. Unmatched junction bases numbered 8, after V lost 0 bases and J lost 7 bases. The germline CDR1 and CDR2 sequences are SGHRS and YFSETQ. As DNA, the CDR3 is TGCGCCAGCAGCTTGGCCCCGGGACAGGGGGCGCAGAATGAGCAGTTCTTC. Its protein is CASSLAPGQGAQNEQFF.

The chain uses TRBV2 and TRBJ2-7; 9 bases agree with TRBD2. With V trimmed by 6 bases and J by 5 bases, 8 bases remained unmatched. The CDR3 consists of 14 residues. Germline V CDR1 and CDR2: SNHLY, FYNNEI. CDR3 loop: CASRDSGSLHEQYF. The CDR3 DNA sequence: TGTGCCAGCAGGGATAGCGGGAGTCTCCACGAGCAGTACTTC.

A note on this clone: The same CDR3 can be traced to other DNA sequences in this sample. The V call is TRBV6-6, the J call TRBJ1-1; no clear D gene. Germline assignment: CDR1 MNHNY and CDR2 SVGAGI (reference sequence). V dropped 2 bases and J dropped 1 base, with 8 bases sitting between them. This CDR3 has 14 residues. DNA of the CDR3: TGTGCCAGCAGTTACCGAGGCGGGAACACTGAAGCTTTCTTT. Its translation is CASSYRGGNTEAFF.

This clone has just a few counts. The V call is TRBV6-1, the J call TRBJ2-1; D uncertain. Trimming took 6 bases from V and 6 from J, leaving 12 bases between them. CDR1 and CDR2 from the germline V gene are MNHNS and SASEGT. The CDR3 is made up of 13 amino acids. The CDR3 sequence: CASRGTVFNEQFF. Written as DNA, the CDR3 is TGTGCCAGCAGAGGAACAGTCTTCAATGAGCAGTTCTTC.

The CDR3 nucleotides are TGTGCCACCAGCAGTGGGAGCTCCTACAATGAGCAGTTCTTC. Encoded protein: CATSSGSSYNEQFF. The chain is built from TRBV15 and TRBJ2-1, with a tentative D call TRBD2 (5 bases). Germline V CDR1 and CDR2: LNHNV, YYDKDF (reference sequence). The CDR3 runs to 14 residues. Trimming left V 3 bases short and J 0 bases short, with 6 bases between.

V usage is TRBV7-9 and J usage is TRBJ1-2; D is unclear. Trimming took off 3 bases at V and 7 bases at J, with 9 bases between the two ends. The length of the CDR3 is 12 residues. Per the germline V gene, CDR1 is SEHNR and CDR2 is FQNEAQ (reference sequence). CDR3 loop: CASSLEVGGYTF. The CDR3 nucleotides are TGTGCCAGCAGCTTGGAGGTTGGTGGCTACACCTTC.

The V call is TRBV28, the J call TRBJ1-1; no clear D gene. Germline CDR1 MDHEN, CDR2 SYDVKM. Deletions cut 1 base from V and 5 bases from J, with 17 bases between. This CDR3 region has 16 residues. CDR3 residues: CASSLSVRVVWTEAFF. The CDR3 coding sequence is TGTGCCAGCAGTTTATCGGTCCGGGTGGTGTGGACTGAAGCTTTCTTT.

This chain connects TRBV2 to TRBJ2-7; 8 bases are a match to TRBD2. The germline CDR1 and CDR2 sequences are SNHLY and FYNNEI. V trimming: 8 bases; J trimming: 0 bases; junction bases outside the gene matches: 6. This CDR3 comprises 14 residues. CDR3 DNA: TGTGCCAGCTGGGGTAGCGGGAACTCCTACGAGCAGTACTTC. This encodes CASWGSGNSYEQYF. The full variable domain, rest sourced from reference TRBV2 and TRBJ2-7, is EPEVTQTPSHQVTQMGQEVILRCVPISNHLYFYWYRQILGQKVEFLVSFYNNEISEKSEIFDDQFSVERPDGSNFTLKIRSTKLEDSAMYFCASWGSGNSYEQYFGPGTRLTVT.

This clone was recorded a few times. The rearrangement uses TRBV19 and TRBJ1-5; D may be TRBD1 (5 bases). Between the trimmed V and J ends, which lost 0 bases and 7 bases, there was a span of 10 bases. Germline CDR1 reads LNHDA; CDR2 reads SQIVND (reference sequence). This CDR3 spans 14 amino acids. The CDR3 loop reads CASSIDRVQQPQHF. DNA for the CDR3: TGTGCCAGTAGTATAGACAGGGTCCAGCAGCCCCAGCATTTT. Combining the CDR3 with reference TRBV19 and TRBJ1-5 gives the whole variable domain DGGITQSPKYLFRKEGQNVTLSCEQNLNHDAMYWYRQDPGQGLRLIYYSQIVNDFQKGDIAEGYSVSREKKESFPLTVTSAQKNPTAFYLCASSIDRVQQPQHFGDGTRLSIL.

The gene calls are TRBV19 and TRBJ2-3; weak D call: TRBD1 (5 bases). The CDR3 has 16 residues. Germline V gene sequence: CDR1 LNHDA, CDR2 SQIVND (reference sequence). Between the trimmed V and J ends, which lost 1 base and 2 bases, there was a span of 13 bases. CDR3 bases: TGTGCCAGTAGTATAGGGGGCCCGGTACCCACAGATACGCAGTATTTT. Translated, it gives CASSIGGPVPTDTQYF.

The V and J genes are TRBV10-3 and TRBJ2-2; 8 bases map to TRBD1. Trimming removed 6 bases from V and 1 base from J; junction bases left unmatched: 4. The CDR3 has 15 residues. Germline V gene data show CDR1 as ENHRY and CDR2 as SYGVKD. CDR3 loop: CAIRTGQENTGELFF. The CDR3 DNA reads TGTGCCATCAGGACGGGACAGGAGAACACCGGGGAGCTGTTTTTT.

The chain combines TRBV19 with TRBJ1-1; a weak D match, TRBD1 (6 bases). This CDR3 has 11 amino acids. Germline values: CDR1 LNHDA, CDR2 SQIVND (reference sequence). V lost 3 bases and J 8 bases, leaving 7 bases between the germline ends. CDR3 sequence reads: CASSIGTEAFF. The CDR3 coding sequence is TGTGCCAGTAGTATTGGGACAGAAGCTTTCTTT. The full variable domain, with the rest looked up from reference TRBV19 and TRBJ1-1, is DGGITQSPKYLFRKEGQNVTLSCEQNLNHDAMYWYRQDPGQGLRLIYYSQIVNDFQKGDIAEGYSVSREKKESFPLTVTSAQKNPTAFYLCASSIGTEAFFGQGTRLTVV.

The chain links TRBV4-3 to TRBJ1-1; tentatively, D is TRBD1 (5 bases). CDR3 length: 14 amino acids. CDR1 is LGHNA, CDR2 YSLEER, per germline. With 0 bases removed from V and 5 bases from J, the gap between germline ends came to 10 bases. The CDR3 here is CASSQDRVGTEAFF. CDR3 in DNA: TGCGCCAGCAGCCAAGACAGGGTCGGGACTGAAGCTTTCTTT.

The CDR3 nucleotides are TGTGCCAGCTCACGTACAGGGGACCCTAACTATGGCTACACCTTC. The encoded protein is CASSRTGDPNYGYTF. This chain connects TRBV18 to TRBJ1-2; 7 bases line up with TRBD1. Germline-derived CDR1 and CDR2 are KGHSH and LQKENI. The CDR3 is 15 residues long. The trim removed 4 bases at V and 0 bases at J, leaving 5 bases unmatched. Drawing the rest from reference TRBV18 and TRBJ1-2, the complete variable domain is NAGVMQNPRHLVRRRGQEARLRCSPMKGHSHVYWYRQLPEEGLKFMVYLQKENIIDESGMPKERFSAEFPKEGPSILRIQQVVRGDSAAYFCASSRTGDPNYGYTFGSGTRLTVV.

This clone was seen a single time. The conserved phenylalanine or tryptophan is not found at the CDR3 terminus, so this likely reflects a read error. CDR3: CASSQKTSGRVYEQYL. DNA for the CDR3: TGCGCCAGCAGTCAAAAGACTAGCGGGAGGGTGTACGAGCAGTACCTC. The J gene is TRBJ2-7, the V gene TRBV23-1; 14 positions match TRBD2. TRBV23-1 counts as an open reading frame of uncertain function. V lost 2 bases, J lost 4 bases, and 4 bases stayed unmatched. This CDR3 region has 16 residues.